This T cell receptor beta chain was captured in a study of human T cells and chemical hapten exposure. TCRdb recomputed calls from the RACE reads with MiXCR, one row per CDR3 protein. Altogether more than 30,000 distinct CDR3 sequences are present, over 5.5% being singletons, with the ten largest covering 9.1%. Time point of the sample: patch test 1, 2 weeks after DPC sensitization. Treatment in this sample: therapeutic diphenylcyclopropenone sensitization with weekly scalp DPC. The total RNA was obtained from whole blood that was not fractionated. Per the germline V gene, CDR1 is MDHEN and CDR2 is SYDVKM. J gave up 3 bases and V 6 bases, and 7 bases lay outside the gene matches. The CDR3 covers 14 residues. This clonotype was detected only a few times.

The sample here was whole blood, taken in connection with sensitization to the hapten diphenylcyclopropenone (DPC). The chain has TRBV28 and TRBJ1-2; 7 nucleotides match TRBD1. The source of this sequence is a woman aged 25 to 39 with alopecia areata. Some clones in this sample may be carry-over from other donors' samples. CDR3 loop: CASSPGQSYYGYTF. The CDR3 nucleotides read TGTGCCAGCAGCCCGGGACAGTCCTACTATGGCTACACCTTC.